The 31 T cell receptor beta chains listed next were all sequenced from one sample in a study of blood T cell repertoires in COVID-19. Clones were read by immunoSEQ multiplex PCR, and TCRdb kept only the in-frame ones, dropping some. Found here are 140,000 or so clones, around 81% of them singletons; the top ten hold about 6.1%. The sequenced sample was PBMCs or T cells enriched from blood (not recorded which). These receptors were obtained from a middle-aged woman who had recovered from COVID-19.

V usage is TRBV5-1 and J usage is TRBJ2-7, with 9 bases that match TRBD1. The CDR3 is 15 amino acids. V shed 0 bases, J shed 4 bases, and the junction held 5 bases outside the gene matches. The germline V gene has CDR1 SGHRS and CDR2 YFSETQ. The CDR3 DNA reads TGCGCCAGCAGCTTGGCCGGGACAGGGATGTACGAGCAGTACTTC. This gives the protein CASSLAGTGMYEQYF.

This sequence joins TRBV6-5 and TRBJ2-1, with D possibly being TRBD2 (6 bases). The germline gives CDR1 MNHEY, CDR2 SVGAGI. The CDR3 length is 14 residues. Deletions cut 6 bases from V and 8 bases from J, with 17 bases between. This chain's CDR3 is CASRRSRDSHEQFF. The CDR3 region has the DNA TGTGCCAGCAGAAGAAGCCGGGACTCTCATGAGCAGTTCTTC.

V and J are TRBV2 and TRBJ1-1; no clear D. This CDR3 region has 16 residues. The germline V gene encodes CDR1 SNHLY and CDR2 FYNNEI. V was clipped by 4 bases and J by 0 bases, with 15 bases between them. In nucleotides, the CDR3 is TGTGCCAGCAGTGGTGGACTACAGAATATGAACACTGAAGCTTTCTTT. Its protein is CASSGGLQNMNTEAFF.

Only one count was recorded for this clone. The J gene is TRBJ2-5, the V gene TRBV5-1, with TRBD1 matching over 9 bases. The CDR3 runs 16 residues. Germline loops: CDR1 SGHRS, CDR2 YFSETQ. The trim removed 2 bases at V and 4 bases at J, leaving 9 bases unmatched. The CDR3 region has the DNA TGCGCCAGCAGCTTAAGCCCACAGGGGGCTGGAGAGACCCAGTACTTC. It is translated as CASSLSPQGAGETQYF.

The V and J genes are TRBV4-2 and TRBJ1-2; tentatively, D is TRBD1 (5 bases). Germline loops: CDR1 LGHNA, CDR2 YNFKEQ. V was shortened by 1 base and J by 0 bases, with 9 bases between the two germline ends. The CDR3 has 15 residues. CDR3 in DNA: TGTGCCAGCAGCCAAGCGGGCAGGGCTAACTATGGCTACACCTTC. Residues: CASSQAGRANYGYTF.

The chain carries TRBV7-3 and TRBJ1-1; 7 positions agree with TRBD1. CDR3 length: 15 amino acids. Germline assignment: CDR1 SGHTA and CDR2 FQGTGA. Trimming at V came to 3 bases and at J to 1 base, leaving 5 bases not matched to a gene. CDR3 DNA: TGTGCCAGCAGCTTGACGTCAGGGGGGAACACTGAAGCTTTCTTT. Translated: CASSLTSGGNTEAFF.

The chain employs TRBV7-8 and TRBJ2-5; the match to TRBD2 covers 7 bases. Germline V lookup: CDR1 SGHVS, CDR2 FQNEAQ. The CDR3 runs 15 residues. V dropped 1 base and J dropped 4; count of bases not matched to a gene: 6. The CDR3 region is CASSLELLAGETQYF. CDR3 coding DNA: TGTGCCAGCAGCTTAGAGTTATTAGCGGGAGAGACCCAGTACTTC.

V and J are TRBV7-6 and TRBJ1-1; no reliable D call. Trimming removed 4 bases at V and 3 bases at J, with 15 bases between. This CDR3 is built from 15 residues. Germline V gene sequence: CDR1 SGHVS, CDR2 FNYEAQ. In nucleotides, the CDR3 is TGTGCCAGCAGCTCAATAAAGATGGAGGACACTGAAGCTTTCTTT. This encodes CASSSIKMEDTEAFF.

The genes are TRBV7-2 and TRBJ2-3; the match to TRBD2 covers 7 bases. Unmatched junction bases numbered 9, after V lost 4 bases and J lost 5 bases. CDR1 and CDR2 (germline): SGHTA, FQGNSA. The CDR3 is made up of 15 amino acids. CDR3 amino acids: CASSSWGGSGDTQYF. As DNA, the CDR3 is TGTGCCAGCAGCTCGTGGGGGGGGTCAGGAGATACGCAGTATTTT. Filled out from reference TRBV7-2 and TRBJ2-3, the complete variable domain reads GAGVSQSPSNKVTEKGKDVELRCDPISGHTALYWYRQSLGQGLEFLIYFQGNSAPDKSGLPSDRFSAERTGGSVSTLTIQRTQQEDSAVYLCASSSWGGSGDTQYFGPGTRLTVL.

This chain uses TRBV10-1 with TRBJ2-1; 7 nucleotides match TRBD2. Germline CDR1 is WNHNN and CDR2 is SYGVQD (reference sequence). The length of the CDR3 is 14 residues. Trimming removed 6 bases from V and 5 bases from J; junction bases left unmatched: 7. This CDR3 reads CASSLNRGDNEQFF. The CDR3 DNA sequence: TGCGCCAGCAGCTTAAATCGGGGGGACAATGAGCAGTTCTTC.

The CDR3 coding sequence is TGTGCCAGCAGCGTAGGTCAGGGGGGCCGGGGCTACACCTTC. Translating it yields CASSVGQGGRGYTF. The chain has TRBV9 and TRBJ1-2, with 7 bases fitting TRBD1. V shed 0 bases, J shed 8 bases, and the junction held 7 bases outside the gene matches. The CDR3 covers 14 residues. The germline V gene encodes CDR1 SGDLS and CDR2 YYNGEE.

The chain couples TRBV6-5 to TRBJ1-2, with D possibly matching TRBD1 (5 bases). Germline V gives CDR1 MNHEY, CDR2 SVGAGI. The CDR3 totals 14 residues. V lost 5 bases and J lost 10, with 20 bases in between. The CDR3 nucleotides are TGTGCCAGCAGTCCGGCCGGGGGTCTGTTTGCCTACACCTTC. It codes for CASSPAGGLFAYTF.

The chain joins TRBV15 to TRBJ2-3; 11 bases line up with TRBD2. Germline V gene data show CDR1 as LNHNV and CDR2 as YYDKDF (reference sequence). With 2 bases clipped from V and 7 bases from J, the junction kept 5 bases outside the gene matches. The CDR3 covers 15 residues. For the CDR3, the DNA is TGTGCCACCAGCAGAAGACTAGCGGGAAGGAATACGCAGTATTTT. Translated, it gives CATSRRLAGRNTQYF. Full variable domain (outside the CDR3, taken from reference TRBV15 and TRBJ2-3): DAMVIQNPRYQVTQFGKPVTLSCSQTLNHNVMYWYQQKSSQAPKLLFHYYDKDFNNEADTPDNFQSRRPNTSFCFLDIRSPGLGDTAMYLCATSRRLAGRNTQYFGPGTRLTVL.

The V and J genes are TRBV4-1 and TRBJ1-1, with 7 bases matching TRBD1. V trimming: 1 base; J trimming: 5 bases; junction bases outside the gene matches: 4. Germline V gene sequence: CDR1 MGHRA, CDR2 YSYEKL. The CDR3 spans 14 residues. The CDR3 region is CASSQVTGATEAFF. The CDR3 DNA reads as TGCGCCAGCAGCCAAGTAACAGGGGCGACTGAAGCTTTCTTT.

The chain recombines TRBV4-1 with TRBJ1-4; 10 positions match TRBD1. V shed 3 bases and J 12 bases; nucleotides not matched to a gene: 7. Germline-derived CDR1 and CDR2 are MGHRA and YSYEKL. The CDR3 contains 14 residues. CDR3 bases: TGCGCCAGCAGCCATGACAGGGGGCCGGTGGAACTGTTTTTT. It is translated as CASSHDRGPVELFF.

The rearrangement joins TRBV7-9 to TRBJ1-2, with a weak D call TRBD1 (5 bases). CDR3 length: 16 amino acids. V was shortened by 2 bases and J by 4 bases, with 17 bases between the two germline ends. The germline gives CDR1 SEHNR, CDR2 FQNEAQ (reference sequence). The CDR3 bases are TGTGCCAGCAGCTTAAATTTGGGGCAAGCTTCCTATGGCTACACCTTC. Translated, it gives CASSLNLGQASYGYTF.

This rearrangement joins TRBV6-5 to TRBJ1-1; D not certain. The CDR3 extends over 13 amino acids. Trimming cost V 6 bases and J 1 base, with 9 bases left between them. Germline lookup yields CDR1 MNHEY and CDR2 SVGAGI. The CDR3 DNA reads TGTGCCAGCAGCGTGATCGGGAACACTGAAGCTTTCTTT. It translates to CASSVIGNTEAFF.

CDR3 loop: CASSLDRGSSYNEQFF. CDR3 sequence (DNA): TGTGCCAGCAGCTTAGATCGCGGGAGCTCCTACAATGAGCAGTTCTTC. The gene calls are TRBV11-2 and TRBJ2-1; TRBD2 aligns across 7 bases. V was pared by 0 bases and J by 0 bases, with 2 bases of the junction left unmatched. The CDR3 loop spans 16 amino acids. Germline-derived CDR1 and CDR2 are SGHAT and FQNNGV.

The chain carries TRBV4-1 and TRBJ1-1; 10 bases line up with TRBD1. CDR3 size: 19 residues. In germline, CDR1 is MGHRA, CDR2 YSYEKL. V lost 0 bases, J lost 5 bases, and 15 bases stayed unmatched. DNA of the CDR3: TGCGCCAGCAGCCAAGACGACCCCGGGACAGGGGTTATAGTAACTGAAGCTTTCTTT. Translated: CASSQDDPGTGVIVTEAFF.

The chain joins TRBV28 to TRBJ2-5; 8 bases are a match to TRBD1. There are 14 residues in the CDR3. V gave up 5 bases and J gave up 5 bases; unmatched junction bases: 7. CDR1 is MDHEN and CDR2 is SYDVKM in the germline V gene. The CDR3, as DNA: TGTGCCAGCAGTCTCTTACAGGGGGTTGAGACCCAGTACTTC. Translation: CASSLLQGVETQYF.

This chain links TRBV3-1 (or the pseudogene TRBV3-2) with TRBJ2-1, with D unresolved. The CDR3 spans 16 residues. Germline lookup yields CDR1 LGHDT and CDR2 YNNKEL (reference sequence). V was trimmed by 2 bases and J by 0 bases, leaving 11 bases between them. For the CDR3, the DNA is TGTGCCAGCAGCCAACTGCTGTTGAGCTCCTACAATGAGCAGTTCTTC. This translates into CASSQLLLSSYNEQFF.

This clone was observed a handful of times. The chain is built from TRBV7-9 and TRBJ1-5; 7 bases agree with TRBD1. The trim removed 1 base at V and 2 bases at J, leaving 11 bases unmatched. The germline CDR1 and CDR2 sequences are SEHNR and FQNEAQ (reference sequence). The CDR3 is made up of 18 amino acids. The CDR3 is CASSLGETGSTGNQPQHF. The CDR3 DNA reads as TGTGCCAGCAGCTTAGGTGAGACAGGGTCCACGGGCAATCAGCCCCAGCATTTT.

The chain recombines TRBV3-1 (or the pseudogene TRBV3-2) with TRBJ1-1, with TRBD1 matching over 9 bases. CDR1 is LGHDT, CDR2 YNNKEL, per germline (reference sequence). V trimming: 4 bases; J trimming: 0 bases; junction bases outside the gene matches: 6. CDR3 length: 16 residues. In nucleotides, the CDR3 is TGTGCCAGCAGCCTACAGGGGGCTCCCCTGAACACTGAAGCTTTCTTT. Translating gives CASSLQGAPLNTEAFF.

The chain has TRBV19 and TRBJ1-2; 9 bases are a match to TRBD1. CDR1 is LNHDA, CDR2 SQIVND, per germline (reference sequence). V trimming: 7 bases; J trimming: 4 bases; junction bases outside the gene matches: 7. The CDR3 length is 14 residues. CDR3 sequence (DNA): TGTGCCAGTACCGCGACAGGGGGAATCTATGGCTACACCTTC. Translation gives CASTATGGIYGYTF.

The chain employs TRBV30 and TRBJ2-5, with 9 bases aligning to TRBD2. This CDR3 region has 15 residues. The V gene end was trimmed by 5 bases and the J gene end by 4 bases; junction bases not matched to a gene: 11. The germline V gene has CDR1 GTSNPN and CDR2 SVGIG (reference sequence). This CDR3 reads CAWVGASGISETQYF. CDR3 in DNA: TGTGCCTGGGTGGGGGCTAGCGGGATTTCAGAGACCCAGTACTTC.

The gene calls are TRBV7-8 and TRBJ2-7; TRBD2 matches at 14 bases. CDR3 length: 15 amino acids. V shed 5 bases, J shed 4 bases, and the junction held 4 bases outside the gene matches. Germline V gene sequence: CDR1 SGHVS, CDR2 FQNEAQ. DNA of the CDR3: TGTGCCAGCAGCCCAAGACTAGCGGGAGGGTACGAGCAGTACTTC. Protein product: CASSPRLAGGYEQYF.

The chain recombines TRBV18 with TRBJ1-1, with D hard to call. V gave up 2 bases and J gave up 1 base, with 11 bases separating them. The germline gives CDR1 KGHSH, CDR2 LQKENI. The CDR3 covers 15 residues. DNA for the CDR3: TGTGCCAGCTCACCAGGTTCGCGGGGGAACACTGAAGCTTTCTTT. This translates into CASSPGSRGNTEAFF. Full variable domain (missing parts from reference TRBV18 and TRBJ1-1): NAGVMQNPRHLVRRRGQEARLRCSPMKGHSHVYWYRQLPEEGLKFMVYLQKENIIDESGMPKERFSAEFPKEGPSILRIQQVVRGDSAAYFCASSPGSRGNTEAFFGQGTRLTVV.

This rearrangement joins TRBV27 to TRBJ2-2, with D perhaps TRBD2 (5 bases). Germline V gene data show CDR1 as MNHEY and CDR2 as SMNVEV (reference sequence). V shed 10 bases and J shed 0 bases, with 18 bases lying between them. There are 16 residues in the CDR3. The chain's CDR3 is CAIKIPGKSNTGELFF. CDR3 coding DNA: TGTGCCATCAAGATACCCGGGAAATCGAACACCGGGGAGCTGTTTTTT.

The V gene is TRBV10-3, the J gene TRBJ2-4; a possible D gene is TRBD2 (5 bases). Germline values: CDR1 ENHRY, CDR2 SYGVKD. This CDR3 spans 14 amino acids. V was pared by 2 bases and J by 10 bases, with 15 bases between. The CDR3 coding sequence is TGTGCCATCAGTGAGGACGCCGCGGGTGGGATTCAGTACTTC. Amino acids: CAISEDAAGGIQYF.

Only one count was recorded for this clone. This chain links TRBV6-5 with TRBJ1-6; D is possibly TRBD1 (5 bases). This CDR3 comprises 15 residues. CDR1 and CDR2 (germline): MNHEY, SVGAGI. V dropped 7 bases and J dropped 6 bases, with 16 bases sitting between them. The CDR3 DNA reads TGTGCCAGCAACCTAGGGGCGCTTAGTAATTCACCCCTCCACTTT. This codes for CASNLGALSNSPLHF.

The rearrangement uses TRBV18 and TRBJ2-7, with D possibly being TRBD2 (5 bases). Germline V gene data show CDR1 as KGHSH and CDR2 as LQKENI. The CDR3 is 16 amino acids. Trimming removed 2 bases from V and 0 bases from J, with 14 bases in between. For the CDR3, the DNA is TGTGCCAGCTCACCAGGGGAGATACACTCCTCCTACGAGCAGTACTTC. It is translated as CASSPGEIHSSYEQYF.